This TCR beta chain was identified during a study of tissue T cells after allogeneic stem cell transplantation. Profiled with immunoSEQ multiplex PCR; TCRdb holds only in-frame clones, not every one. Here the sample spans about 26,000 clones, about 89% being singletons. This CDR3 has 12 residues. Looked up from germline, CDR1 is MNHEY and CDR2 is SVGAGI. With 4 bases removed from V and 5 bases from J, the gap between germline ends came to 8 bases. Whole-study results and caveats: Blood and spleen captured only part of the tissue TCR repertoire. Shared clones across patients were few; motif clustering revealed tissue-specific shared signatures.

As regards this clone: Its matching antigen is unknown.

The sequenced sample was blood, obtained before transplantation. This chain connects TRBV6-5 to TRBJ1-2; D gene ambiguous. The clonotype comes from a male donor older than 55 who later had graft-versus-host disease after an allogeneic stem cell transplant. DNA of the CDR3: TGTGCCAGCAGTTCATCCCGATATGGCTACACCTTC. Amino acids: CASSSSRYGYTF.